A selection of T cell receptor beta chains follows, all from one sample in a study of shared clonotypes between healthy human individuals. TCRdb's copy holds only in-frame clones and misses some; the assay was immunoSEQ multiplex PCR. Here the sample spans almost 700,000 clones, roughly 94% being singletons. Sequencing was done on a sample of naive CD8+ T cells sorted from blood. Receptors originate from a man aged 25 to 45 in good health. Each CDR3 is given with its conserved first and last residue. D genes are given only for firm matches. The listing skips clone size in some rows; elsewhere it reads once, few, many or a size class.

>.|TRBJ1-1|.|TRBV28
CASRSGWVDTEAFF
TGTGCCAGCAGATCAGGGTGGGTCGACACTGAAGCTTTCTTT
>.|TRBJ2-3|TRBD2|TRBV27
CASSFGTSGDTQYF
TGTGCCAGCAGTTTCGGGACTAGCGGAGATACGCAGTATTTT
>.|TRBJ1-1|TRBD1|TRBV27
CASSLWGQLQTEAFF
TGTGCCAGCAGTTTGTGGGGACAGCTCCAGACTGAAGCTTTCTTT
>.|TRBJ1-3|.|TRBV13
CASSSQGFGNTIYF
TGTGCCAGCAGCTCCCAGGGGTTTGGAAACACCATATATTTT
>.|TRBJ2-1|.|TRBV11-3
CASSFGPGQIEYKDNEQFF
TGTGCCAGCAGCTTCGGACCCGGACAGATAGAGTACAAGGACAATGAGCAGTTCTTC
>.|TRBJ2-7|TRBD2|TRBV2
CAIDSGRAVLSYEQYF
TGTGCCATCGATAGCGGGAGGGCCGTACTGTCCTACGAGCAGTACTTC
>.|TRBJ2-5|.|TRBV7-9
CASSPSGETQYF
TGTGCCAGCAGTCCCTCCGGAGAGACCCAGTACTTC
>.|TRBJ2-7|.|TRBV19
CASSEGTLTYEQYF
TGTGCCAGTAGTGAGGGGACATTAACCTACGAGCAGTACTTC
>medium-sized|TRBJ2-1|.|TRBV7-2
CASSLSALAGWSYNEQFF
TGTGCCAGCAGCTTATCCGCTCTGGCGGGATGGTCGTACAATGAGCAGTTCTTC
>.|TRBJ2-1|.|TRBV9
CASSSRDWSNEQFF
TGTGCCAGCAGCTCCCGGGACTGGTCCAATGAGCAGTTCTTC
>.|TRBJ1-1|.|TRBV7-9
CASSLGSTEAFF
TGTGCCAGCAGCTTAGGCAGCACTGAAGCTTTCTTT
>.|TRBJ2-1|.|TRBV10-1
CASSEGTQGRNEQFF
TGCGCCAGCAGTGAAGGGACCCAGGGGAGAAATGAGCAGTTCTTC
>.|TRBJ2-7|.|TRBV6-5
CASSYGVSYEQYF
TGTGCCAGCAGTTACGGGGTATCCTACGAGCAGTACTTC
>.|TRBJ1-1|.|TRBV19
CASSLEGGNTEAFF
TGTGCCAGTAGTCTCGAAGGAGGGAACACTGAAGCTTTCTTT
>few|TRBJ2-7|.|TRBV7-2
CASSLDLVVRGAEEQYF
TGTGCCAGCAGCTTAGATCTTGTAGTAAGGGGTGCTGAGGAGCAGTACTTC